These 18 T cell receptor beta chains came from one sample sequenced in a study of shared clonotypes between healthy human individuals (dated by TCRdb to the early 2020s). The library was obtained by the immunoSEQ multiplex PCR assay. TCRdb limited this immuneACCESS table to in-frame rearrangements with V and J called. A share of clones is missing; checked studies link under half to unresolved V genes, and the rest is unexplained. Across this sample there are 2 million to 2.5 million clones, with 92% seen only once. The ten most abundant clones make up roughly 0.34% of the sample. Sequencing was performed on naive CD4+ T cells from PBMCs. The cell subset or site label here, explained by the study, means: CD45RA+ positively selected. The receptors come from a man younger than 30 in good health. Some clones in this sample may be carry-over from other donors' samples.

The J gene is TRBJ2-7, the V gene TRBV19; TRBD2 matches 11 bases. This CDR3 has 16 residues. Germline V gives CDR1 LNHDA, CDR2 SQIVND (reference sequence). V lost 5 bases to trimming and J lost 1 base; unmatched junction nucleotides: 7. This CDR3 is CASSAPGTSGSYEQYF. The CDR3 DNA sequence: TGTGCCAGTAGTGCCCCCGGGACTAGCGGTTCCTACGAGCAGTACTTC.

The chain combines TRBV7-9 with TRBJ2-7, with 8 bases that match TRBD1. CDR1 is SEHNR and CDR2 is FQNEAQ in the germline V gene (reference sequence). This CDR3 is built from 19 residues. V shed 4 bases and J 4 bases; nucleotides not matched to a gene: 21. CDR3: CASSSSPGTGFSLGYEQYF. The CDR3, as DNA: TGTGCCAGCAGCTCCTCGCCCGGGACAGGTTTCTCCCTCGGGTACGAGCAGTACTTC.

The rearrangement links TRBV7-6 to TRBJ2-7; TRBD1 matches at 8 bases. CDR1 is SGHVS and CDR2 is FNYEAQ in the germline V gene. The ends lost 0 bases at V and 5 bases at J; junction bases unmatched: 6. This CDR3 comprises 15 residues. In nucleotides, the CDR3 is TGTGCCAGCAGCTTAGCGATGGGACAGGTGGACGAGCAGTACTTC. Translation gives CASSLAMGQVDEQYF. Variable domain in full (rest from reference TRBV7-6 and TRBJ2-7): GAGVSQSPRYKVTKRGQDVALRCDPISGHVSLYWYRQALGQGPEFLTYFNYEAQQDKSGLPNDRFSAERPEGSISTLTIQRTEQRDSAMYRCASSLAMGQVDEQYFGPGTRLTVT.

The J gene is TRBJ2-1, the V gene TRBV7-2, with 11 positions matching TRBD2. The ends lost 5 bases at V and 8 bases at J; junction bases unmatched: 5. This CDR3 is built from 14 residues. CDR1 is SGHTA and CDR2 is FQGNSA in the germline V gene. This chain's CDR3 is CASSTSGSWDEQFF. CDR3 DNA sequence: TGTGCCAGCAGCACTAGCGGGAGTTGGGATGAGCAGTTCTTC.

The chain combines TRBV28 with TRBJ1-2, with 7 nucleotides matching TRBD1. The CDR3 consists of 12 residues. Germline CDR1 reads MDHEN; CDR2 reads SYDVKM. The CDR3 nucleotides are TGTGCGCTTCAGGGGGGTAACTATGGCTACACCTTC. This translates into CALQGGNYGYTF.

V and J are TRBV28 and TRBJ2-1, with TRBD1 matching 9 bases. The V gene end was trimmed by 6 bases and the J gene end by 6 bases; junction bases not matched to a gene: 12. CDR1 and CDR2 (germline): MDHEN, SYDVKM. The CDR3 runs to 16 residues. The CDR3 sequence is CASSLAGTGPGNEQFF. CDR3 bases: TGTGCCAGCAGCCTAGCCGGGACAGGGCCAGGCAATGAGCAGTTCTTC.

About this clone: The same CDR3 can be traced to other DNA sequences in this sample. The CDR3 nucleotides are TGTGCCAGTAGTATGGTCAATCAGCCCCAGCATTTT. Protein: CASSMVNQPQHF. The V call is TRBV19, the J call TRBJ1-5; D uncertain. The V end was cut by 3 bases, the J end by 3 bases, with 3 bases between. CDR3 size: 12 residues. Germline assignment: CDR1 LNHDA and CDR2 SQIVND (reference sequence).

This clone was recorded only once. The V and J genes are TRBV5-1 and TRBJ2-2; D call uncertain. Germline lookup yields CDR1 SGHRS and CDR2 YFSETQ. The CDR3 spans 14 residues. Between the trimmed V and J ends, which lost 0 bases and 1 base, there was a span of 4 bases. The CDR3 nucleotides are TGCGCCAGCAGCTTGGCCTGGAACACCGGGGAGCTGTTTTTT. Translation gives CASSLAWNTGELFF.

The chain has TRBV7-2 and TRBJ2-1; 9 bases fit TRBD1. The CDR3 has 15 residues. Germline V lookup: CDR1 SGHTA, CDR2 FQGNSA. V lost 6 bases, J lost 6 bases, and 9 bases stayed unmatched. The CDR3 is CASSSPGQGFNEQFF. The CDR3 nucleotides are TGTGCCAGCAGTTCACCGGGACAGGGCTTCAATGAGCAGTTCTTC.

The V call is TRBV6-1, the J call TRBJ1-5; D is uncertain. Trimming took off 4 bases at V and 0 bases at J, with 19 bases between the two ends. Germline values: CDR1 MNHNS, CDR2 SASEGT. The CDR3 contains 18 residues. CDR3 residues: CASSVSPAGDSSNQPQHF. CDR3 bases: TGTGCCAGCAGTGTGTCTCCGGCAGGAGACTCTAGCAATCAGCCCCAGCATTTT.

The chain joins TRBV28 to TRBJ2-7; 9 nucleotides line up with TRBD1. The CDR3 runs 17 residues. The V and J ends lost 3 bases and 4 bases, in that order; junction bases with no gene match: 13. The germline CDR1 and CDR2 sequences are MDHEN and SYDVKM. In DNA, the CDR3 is TGTGCCAGCAGTTTCGGTCTAATGGGGACAGGGTATTACGAGCAGTACTTC. Protein: CASSFGLMGTGYYEQYF. Drawing the rest from reference TRBV28 and TRBJ2-7, the complete variable domain is DVKVTQSSRYLVKRTGEKVFLECVQDMDHENMFWYRQDPGLGLRLIYFSYDVKMKEKGDIPEGYSVSREKKERFSLILESASTNQTSMYLCASSFGLMGTGYYEQYFGPGTRLTVT.

The J gene is TRBJ2-3, the V gene TRBV28; D might be TRBD2 (7 bases). In germline, CDR1 is MDHEN, CDR2 SYDVKM. This CDR3 is built from 15 residues. V was shortened by 5 bases and J by 0 bases, with 12 bases between the two germline ends. The DNA for the CDR3 is TGTGCCAGCAGTGAAGGGGGGGCTAGCACAGATACGCAGTATTTT. Translated: CASSEGGASTDTQYF.

V gene TRBV2 combines with J gene TRBJ2-2; no reliable D call. The germline CDR1 and CDR2 sequences are SNHLY and FYNNEI. The CDR3 extends over 17 amino acids. Trimming cost V 4 bases and J 0 bases, with 15 bases left between them. DNA of the CDR3: TGTGCCAGCAGTGGCGGCGGCTGGGGATCGAACACCGGGGAGCTGTTTTTT. Its protein product is CASSGGGWGSNTGELFF. Drawing the rest from reference TRBV2 and TRBJ2-2, the complete variable domain is EPEVTQTPSHQVTQMGQEVILRCVPISNHLYFYWYRQILGQKVEFLVSFYNNEISEKSEIFDDQFSVERPDGSNFTLKIRSTKLEDSAMYFCASSGGGWGSNTGELFFGEGSRLTVL.

This clone was counted once. The chain uses TRBV4-2 and TRBJ1-4; TRBD1 might be the D (6 bases). Germline V gene data show CDR1 as LGHNA and CDR2 as YNFKEQ. V was pared by 1 base and J by 8 bases, with 17 bases between. The CDR3 totals 16 residues. In nucleotides, the CDR3 is TGTGCCAGCAGCCAAGCAGGGGCAGGGCGGGGGGAAAAACTGTTTTTT. Residues: CASSQAGAGRGEKLFF.

CDR3: CASSPRTGSQPQHF. Written as DNA, the CDR3 is TGTGCCAGCAGTCCTCGGACAGGGTCTCAGCCCCAGCATTTT. This chain links TRBV28 with TRBJ1-5; 8 bases map to TRBD1. The CDR3 length is 14 residues. Looked up from germline, CDR1 is MDHEN and CDR2 is SYDVKM. J lost 6 bases, V lost 5 bases, and 6 bases had no gene match. Drawing the rest from reference TRBV28 and TRBJ1-5, the complete variable domain is DVKVTQSSRYLVKRTGEKVFLECVQDMDHENMFWYRQDPGLGLRLIYFSYDVKMKEKGDIPEGYSVSREKKERFSLILESASTNQTSMYLCASSPRTGSQPQHFGDGTRLSIL.

A remark on this clone: Within the sample, other DNA sequences also encode this same CDR3. This sequence joins TRBV30 and TRBJ2-7, with a weak D call TRBD2 (6 bases). The CDR3 extends over 12 amino acids. V shed 4 bases and J shed 3 bases, with 10 bases lying between them. CDR1 is GTSNPN, CDR2 SVGIG, per germline (reference sequence). The CDR3 region is CAWTSAGYEQYF. The CDR3 DNA is TGTGCCTGGACTAGCGCTGGCTACGAGCAGTACTTC.

On this clone: Other DNA variants within this sample encode the same CDR3. V usage is TRBV9 and J usage is TRBJ1-4; D may be TRBD1 (5 bases). The V and J ends lost 2 bases and 1 base respectively, with 6 bases between them. CDR1 and CDR2 (germline): SGDLS, YYNGEE. The CDR3 is 14 residues long. CDR3 residues: CASSVQGTNEKLFF. In nucleotides, the CDR3 is TGTGCCAGCAGCGTTCAGGGAACTAATGAAAAACTGTTTTTT. The full variable domain, completed using reference TRBV9 and TRBJ1-4, is DSGVTQTPKHLITATGQRVTLRCSPRSGDLSVYWYQQSLDQGLQFLIQYYNGEERAKGNILERFSAQQFPDLHSELNLSSLELGDSALYFCASSVQGTNEKLFFGSGTQLSVL.

The J gene is TRBJ2-3, the V gene TRBV29-1, with D perhaps TRBD2 (5 bases). The CDR3 totals 13 residues. V was cut by 8 bases and J by 9 bases, with 21 bases left in between. The germline V gene has CDR1 SQVTM and CDR2 ANQGSEA. The CDR3 loop is CSLGSLGVGTQYF. Written as DNA, the CDR3 is TGCAGCCTTGGGTCCCTCGGGGTAGGCACGCAGTATTTT.